Following are 17 T cell receptor beta chains from one sample sequenced in a study of cytomegalovirus exposure and HLA in healthy donors (dated 2017 in TCRdb). Libraries were prepared through the immunoSEQ multiplex PCR assay. For the multiplex PCR, a mixture combining 60 forward primers for TCR Vbeta segments and 13 reverse primers for TCR Jbeta segments was used. This immuneACCESS table, as held by TCRdb, lists in-frame sequences with V and J called but not all clones. Of the missing ones, under half trace to an unresolved V gene in checked studies; the others have no known cause. For this sample there are around 200,000 clones; about 83% appear just once. The ten most abundant clones make up 1.2% to 1.5% of the sample. Source material: PBMCs. These receptor sequences come from a girl aged 5-17 years in good health and CMV-seronegative.

CDR3 loop: CSVEPQGNNEQFF. CDR3 DNA: TGCAGCGTTGAACCACAGGGCAACAATGAGCAGTTCTTC. The chain combines TRBV29-1 with TRBJ2-1; D possibly corresponds to TRBD1 (6 bases). Germline CDR1 reads SQVTM; CDR2 reads ANQGSEA. This CDR3 region has 13 residues. The V gene lost 2 bases and the J gene lost 5 bases, with 10 bases spanning the gap.

The chain uses TRBV30 and TRBJ2-7, with TRBD1 matching 8 bases. In germline, CDR1 is GTSNPN, CDR2 SVGIG (reference sequence). After removal of 0 bases from V and 0 bases from J, the junction contained 10 bases not matched to a gene. This CDR3 spans 17 amino acids. The CDR3 sequence is CAWSVGSYRGISYEQYF. CDR3 DNA sequence: TGTGCCTGGAGTGTCGGATCCTACAGGGGGATCTCCTACGAGCAGTACTTC.

V and J are TRBV29-1 and TRBJ2-1; no definite D call. The germline V and J ends were trimmed by 7 bases and 4 bases, with 8 bases remaining between them. This CDR3 contains 11 residues. Germline V gene lookup returns CDR1 SQVTM and CDR2 ANQGSEA. The CDR3 nucleotides are TGCAGCGCTACAGATTACAATGAGCAGTTCTTC. Amino acid sequence: CSATDYNEQFF.

The chain joins TRBV7-2 to TRBJ2-3; TRBD2 matches at 11 bases. The germline V gene has CDR1 SGHTA and CDR2 FQGNSA. The junction had 8 bases not matched to a gene; V was cut back by 2 bases and J by 4 bases. The length of the CDR3 is 17 residues. CDR3 amino acids: CASSLMVLAGVPDTQYF. CDR3 coding DNA: TGTGCCAGCAGCTTAATGGTACTAGCGGGAGTACCAGATACGCAGTATTTT. Combining the CDR3 with reference TRBV7-2 and TRBJ2-3 gives the whole variable domain GAGVSQSPSNKVTEKGKDVELRCDPISGHTALYWYRQSLGQGLEFLIYFQGNSAPDKSGLPSDRFSAERTGGSVSTLTIQRTQQEDSAVYLCASSLMVLAGVPDTQYFGPGTRLTVL.

V usage is TRBV30 and J usage is TRBJ1-5; TRBD1 agrees at 9 bases. The germline V gene encodes CDR1 GTSNPN and CDR2 SVGIG (reference sequence). With 5 bases clipped from V and 1 base from J, the junction kept 3 bases outside the gene matches. The CDR3 consists of 14 residues. The CDR3 DNA is TGTGCCTGGGCCGGGACAGGGAGCAATCAGCCCCAGCATTTT. It codes for CAWAGTGSNQPQHF.

The chain has TRBV7-7 and TRBJ2-5, with D maybe TRBD2 (5 bases). V was clipped by 5 bases and J by 4 bases, with 17 bases between them. The germline CDR1 and CDR2 sequences are SSHAT and FNYEAQ (reference sequence). CDR3 length: 15 amino acids. Here the CDR3 DNA reads TGTGCCAGCAGCCGTAGCTATGCAGGAGGAGAGACCCAGTACTTC. It yields the protein CASSRSYAGGETQYF.

This clone has just one count. V usage is TRBV4-2 and J usage is TRBJ2-7, with 8 bases matching TRBD1. J was trimmed by 0 bases and V by 0 bases; bases with no gene match: 4. The CDR3 contains 16 residues. CDR1 and CDR2 (germline): LGHNA, YNFKEQ. CDR3 in DNA: TGTGCCAGCAGCCAAGAAGGGACAGGCCACTCCTACGAGCAGTACTTC. It codes for CASSQEGTGHSYEQYF.

This clone was recorded a few times. This rearrangement joins TRBV7-9 to TRBJ1-1; the match to TRBD1 covers 9 bases. There are 16 residues in the CDR3. J lost 1 base, V lost 5 bases, and 8 bases had no gene match. Germline values: CDR1 SEHNR, CDR2 FQNEAQ (reference sequence). In nucleotides, the CDR3 is TGTGCCAGCAGCGACACAGGGGGCGGGAGGAACACTGAAGCTTTCTTT. Amino acid sequence: CASSDTGGGRNTEAFF.

The CDR3 nucleotides are TGTGCCAGCAGCCCCGGGCCAACGGGGGGCTCACCCCTCCACTTT. Protein sequence: CASSPGPTGGSPLHF. The chain has TRBV7-9 and TRBJ1-6, with D possibly being TRBD1 (6 bases). Germline V gene sequence: CDR1 SEHNR, CDR2 FQNEAQ (reference sequence). V lost 5 bases, J lost 10 bases, and 18 bases lay in between. CDR3 size: 15 residues.

The count of this clone is one. The V call is TRBV18, the J call TRBJ1-6; 7 bases map to TRBD1. With V trimmed by 4 bases and J by 9 bases, 9 bases remained unmatched. CDR3 length equals 15 residues. Germline V gene data show CDR1 as KGHSH and CDR2 as LQKENI. The CDR3 here is CASSRDRGLASPLHF. Here the CDR3 DNA reads TGTGCCAGCTCACGGGACAGAGGCCTAGCTTCACCCCTCCACTTT.

V and J are TRBV11-2 and TRBJ1-5; D gene ambiguous. Trimming pared 5 bases from V and 5 bases from J, leaving 7 bases between. Per germline, CDR1 SGHAT and CDR2 FQNNGV. CDR3 size: 12 residues. The CDR3 sequence is CASSTNDQPQHF. The DNA for the CDR3 is TGTGCCAGCAGCACAAACGATCAGCCCCAGCATTTT. Full variable domain (remainder filled in from reference TRBV11-2 and TRBJ1-5): EAGVAQSPRYKIIEKRQSVAFWCNPISGHATLYWYQQILGQGPKLLIQFQNNGVVDDSQLPKDRFSAERLKGVDSTLKIQPAKLEDSAVYLCASSTNDQPQHFGDGTRLSIL.

This clone was seen a handful of times. This sequence joins TRBV5-5 and TRBJ1-4; D possibly corresponds to TRBD1 (6 bases). Germline V gene sequence: CDR1 SGHKS, CDR2 YYEKEE (reference sequence). The ends were cut back, 4 bases at V and 4 bases at J, with 14 bases in the middle. The CDR3 is 15 amino acids. The CDR3 nucleotides read TGTGCCAGCAGCAAAGAAGGACAGTTTAATGAAAAACTGTTTTTT. It translates to CASSKEGQFNEKLFF.

The V call is TRBV6-5, the J call TRBJ2-1; 9 bases match TRBD2. V lost 4 bases to trimming and J lost 8 bases; unmatched junction nucleotides: 6. The CDR3 consists of 14 residues. In germline, CDR1 is MNHEY, CDR2 SVGAGI. CDR3 loop: CASSWGGGAYEQFF. DNA for the CDR3: TGTGCCAGCAGTTGGGGCGGGGGGGCCTATGAGCAGTTCTTC.

The genes are TRBV14 and TRBJ2-3; D possibly corresponds to TRBD1 (6 bases). The germline V gene encodes CDR1 SGHDN and CDR2 FVKESK. The CDR3 loop spans 12 amino acids. V gave up 4 bases and J gave up 11 bases, with 13 bases separating them. CDR3 DNA sequence: TGTGCCAGCAGCCTTATCCCGGGACAGCAGTATTTT. Protein product: CASSLIPGQQYF.

In nucleotides, the CDR3 is TGTGCCAGCAGCTTGATTTTGCAGGGGAACACTGAAGCTTTCTTT. This gives the protein CASSLILQGNTEAFF. The chain couples TRBV5-6 to TRBJ1-1; weak D call: TRBD1 (5 bases). V gave up 1 base and J gave up 1 base, with 11 bases separating them. Germline CDR1 is SGHDT and CDR2 is YYEEEE. This CDR3 is built from 15 residues.

The V and J genes are TRBV9 and TRBJ1-2, with TRBD1 identical over 10 bases. Per germline, CDR1 SGDLS and CDR2 YYNGEE. V shed 2 bases, J shed 5 bases, and the junction held 0 bases outside the gene matches. This CDR3 is built from 13 residues. DNA for the CDR3: TGTGCCAGCAGCGTGGGACAGGGGTATGGCTACACCTTC. Amino acids: CASSVGQGYGYTF.

The chain combines TRBV30 with TRBJ1-5; D call uncertain. This CDR3 is built from 13 residues. V dropped 2 bases and J dropped 3 bases, with 8 bases sitting between them. Germline V gene lookup returns CDR1 GTSNPN and CDR2 SVGIG (reference sequence). Here the CDR3 reads CAWSPATNQPQHF. CDR3 nucleotide sequence: TGTGCCTGGAGTCCAGCGACCAATCAGCCCCAGCATTTT.